This TCR beta chain was profiled in a study of T cell responses to AZD1222 COVID-19 vaccine. The CDR3 totals 13 residues. Trimming shortened V by 3 bases and J by 8 bases, and 13 bases separated the two germline ends. The protocol was immunoSEQ multiplex PCR, while the TCRdb copy is restricted to in-frame clones and leaves out a portion. The sample records over 150,000 clones, 93% being singletons. Broader study findings: The span of vaccine-associated CD4 TCRs extended across spike, with dominance at 160-218 and 743-854. There were repertoire samples only from the period after the peak T cell response. The donors showed a predominance of white British ancestry and of females, with possible underestimation of clonal diversity. Among those given AZD1222, only 6 or 7 were seropositive at baseline.

Concerning this clone: The antigen remains undetermined.

The chain combines TRBV12-3 or TRBV12-4 with TRBJ1-2; maybe TRBD1 (6 bases). The sequence came from an adult who received the AZD1222 COVID-19 vaccine. Source: peripheral blood, taken 28 days after the second AZD1222 dose. In nucleotides, the CDR3 is TGTGCCAGCAGTTTGAGGGGGAGAGGGGGCTACACCTTC. This translates into CASSLRGRGGYTF.